Below are 23 T cell receptor beta chains sequenced from a single sample in a study of blood T cells in healthy people across ages. Alongside a J-beta primer mix, a sample-barcoded 5' primer served in a second PCR lasting roughly 7 to 12 cycles. TCRdb reanalysed the 5' RACE reads using MiXCR and keeps one entry per CDR3 protein. There are 1.5 million or so distinct CDR3 sequences in the sample; around 39% occur only once, and 7% to 9.5% lies in the top ten. Sequencing was performed on blood. All receptors derive from a woman aged 18-35 years in good health.

This clonotype was found a few times. This chain connects TRBV3-1 to TRBJ2-7, with TRBD2 matching 8 bases. The V segment lost 0 bases and the J segment 2 bases; nucleotides outside the gene matches: 3. Germline V gene sequence: CDR1 LGHDT, CDR2 YNNKEL (reference sequence). CDR3 length equals 15 residues. CDR3 sequence: CASSQEGTSPYEQYF. In DNA form, the CDR3 reads TGTGCCAGCAGCCAAGAGGGGACTAGTCCCTACGAGCAGTACTTC.

The sample holds a few counts of this clonotype. The V and J genes are TRBV21-1 and TRBJ2-6; the table's D call, TRBD1, has no DNA check behind it. TRBV21-1 is annotated as a pseudogene. The CDR3 loop spans 16 amino acids. The CDR3 DNA reads as TGTGCCAGCAAGTTCACAGGTCTTTCTGGGGCCAACGTCCTGACTTTC. It encodes CASKFTGLSGANVLTF.

The chain carries TRBV3-1 and TRBJ1-2, with 9 bases identical to TRBD1. V shed 8 bases and J 7 bases; nucleotides not matched to a gene: 11. The CDR3 totals 14 residues. Germline CDR1 and CDR2: LGHDT and YNNKEL (reference sequence). The CDR3 DNA sequence: TGTGCCAGCGGAACTTGGGGACAGGGAGGTGGCTACACCTTC. Protein: CASGTWGQGGGYTF.

The chain is built from TRBV5-1 and TRBJ2-7; TRBD2 agrees at 15 bases. This CDR3 region has 17 residues. Germline trimming cut 4 bases from V and 3 bases from J; bases unmatched to any gene: 8. CDR1 is SGHRS, CDR2 YFSETQ, per germline. CDR3 loop: CASSTDPGLAGGYEQYV. The CDR3 bases are TGCGCCAGCAGCACTGATCCGGGACTAGCGGGAGGCTACGAGCAGTACGTC.

This chain joins TRBV2 and TRBJ2-1; D unresolved. In germline, CDR1 is SNHLY, CDR2 FYNNEI. The CDR3 is 15 residues long. V lost 4 bases, J lost 4 bases, and 14 bases lay in between. DNA for the CDR3: TGTGCCAGCAGTGTAAGGGCTGCTGTTTACAATGAGCAGTTCTTC. Translating it yields CASSVRAAVYNEQFF.

This clonotype was counted between two and nine times. The chain links TRBV6-6 to TRBJ2-7; perhaps TRBD2 as D (5 bases). Germline CDR1 and CDR2: MNHNY and SVGAGI (reference sequence). This CDR3 is built from 12 residues. V lost 7 bases to trimming and J lost 4 bases, with 11 bases between them. The CDR3 reads CASTNAGYEQYF. The DNA of the CDR3 is TGTGCCAGCACCAACGCGGGTTACGAGCAGTACTTC.

J is TRBJ2-5 and V is TRBV20-1; D perhaps matches TRBD2 (5 bases). The CDR3 is 16 residues long. Trimming took 3 bases from V and 4 from J, leaving 21 bases between them. Per the germline V gene, CDR1 is DFQATT and CDR2 is SNEGSKA (reference sequence). The CDR3 DNA reads TGCAGTGCTAGTTCCTGGGATAGCGCTAGCTTAGAGACCCAGTACTTC. It translates to CSASSWDSASLETQYF.

This clonotype was found a few times. The chain couples TRBV7-2 to TRBJ2-1; D uncertain. This CDR3 has 15 amino acids. Germline CDR1 is SGHTA and CDR2 is FQGNSA. V was clipped by 1 base and J by 0 bases, with 7 bases between them. This chain's CDR3 is CASSLGADSYNEQFF. Here the CDR3 DNA reads TGTGCCAGCAGCTTAGGGGCTGACTCCTACAATGAGCAGTTCTTC.

V usage is TRBV7-2 and J usage is TRBJ1-1, with 7 bases fitting TRBD1. Trimming at V came to 1 base and at J to 1 base, leaving 3 bases not matched to a gene. The CDR3 consists of 15 residues. The germline V gene has CDR1 SGHTA and CDR2 FQGNSA. CDR3 loop: CASSLEGARNTEAFF. DNA of the CDR3: TGTGCCAGCAGCTTAGAGGGGGCGCGGAACACTGAAGCTTTCTTT.

V usage is TRBV7-9 and J usage is TRBJ2-7, with D tentatively TRBD1 or TRBD2 (5 bases each). The germline V and J ends were trimmed by 8 bases and 0 bases, with 11 bases remaining between them. Germline loops: CDR1 SEHNR, CDR2 FQNEAQ (reference sequence). The CDR3 is 13 residues long. CDR3 nucleotide sequence: TGTGCCAGCGGAAAGGGGACCTCCTACGAGCAGTACTTC. It encodes CASGKGTSYEQYF.

This clonotype was seen ten or more times. The chain uses TRBV12-3 or TRBV12-4 and TRBJ2-7; a weak D match, TRBD1 (7 bases). This CDR3 region has 15 residues. The V and J ends lost 5 bases and 0 bases respectively, with 14 bases between them. The chain's CDR3 is CASSRGTEHSYEQYF. DNA of the CDR3: TGTGCCAGCAGTCGCGGGACAGAGCACTCCTACGAGCAGTACTTC.

This clonotype came up a few times. J is TRBJ1-4 and V is TRBV20-1; perhaps TRBD1 as D (6 bases). Per the germline V gene, CDR1 is DFQATT and CDR2 is SNEGSKA (reference sequence). CDR3 length: 14 amino acids. The V end was cut by 7 bases, the J end by 4 bases, with 16 bases between. The CDR3 reads CSGTAPPFNEKLFF. CDR3 sequence (DNA): TGCAGTGGGACAGCCCCACCCTTTAATGAAAAACTGTTTTTT.

J is TRBJ2-7 and V is TRBV5-6, with unresolved D. This CDR3 is 15 amino acids long. The ends were cut back, 2 bases at V and 7 bases at J, with 19 bases in the middle. Germline V gene data show CDR1 as SGHDT and CDR2 as YYEEEE. The DNA for the CDR3 is TGTGCCAGCAGCTTAGGAACCTCACTCGAAGGGGAGCAGTACTTC. Its protein product is CASSLGTSLEGEQYF.

This chain links TRBV5-5 with TRBJ1-5, with D uncertain. V shed 0 bases and J shed 6 bases, with 10 bases lying between them. The CDR3 spans 14 residues. Germline CDR1 is SGHKS and CDR2 is YYEKEE (reference sequence). CDR3 region: CASSLVSIGQPQHF. Written as DNA, the CDR3 is TGTGCCAGCAGCTTGGTAAGCATCGGTCAGCCCCAGCATTTT.

This chain connects TRBV6-1 to TRBJ2-2, with D possibly being TRBD1 (5 bases). The CDR3 length is 13 residues. The germline CDR1 and CDR2 sequences are MNHNS and SASEGT. V was pared by 8 bases and J by 4 bases, with 11 bases between. The CDR3 nucleotides read TGTGCCAGCCGGCAGGGAATCACCGGGGAGCTGTTTTTT. Its protein product is CASRQGITGELFF.

The chain combines TRBV2 with TRBJ1-5; D is undetermined. V lost 6 bases and J 9 bases, leaving 12 bases between the germline ends. The CDR3 has 12 amino acids. Germline assignment: CDR1 SNHLY and CDR2 FYNNEI. CDR3 amino acids: CASSPLGGPQHF. CDR3 DNA: TGTGCCAGCAGCCCCCTCGGTGGGCCCCAGCATTTT. The entire variable domain, with the rest obtained from reference TRBV2 and TRBJ1-5, is as follows: EPEVTQTPSHQVTQMGQEVILRCVPISNHLYFYWYRQILGQKVEFLVSFYNNEISEKSEIFDDQFSVERPDGSNFTLKIRSTKLEDSAMYFCASSPLGGPQHFGDGTRLSIL.

The chain is built from TRBV7-6 and TRBJ1-5; D is uncertain. The CDR3 runs 16 residues. Trimming pared 5 bases from V and 4 bases from J, leaving 18 bases between. The germline gives CDR1 SGHVS, CDR2 FNYEAQ. The CDR3 bases are TGTGCCAGCAGCCACCGGGCCCAAAGGGCAAATCAGCCCCAGCATTTT. Translated, it gives CASSHRAQRANQPQHF.

The chain has TRBV29-1 and TRBJ1-2, with a possible D match to TRBD1 (5 bases). This CDR3 is built from 13 residues. The ends were cut back, 8 bases at V and 0 bases at J, with 13 bases in the middle. Germline loops: CDR1 SQVTM, CDR2 ANQGSEA. Here the CDR3 reads CSHGGTANYGYTF. The CDR3 DNA reads TGCAGCCATGGGGGTACAGCTAACTATGGCTACACCTTC.

At least ten counts were recorded for this clonotype. The chain carries TRBV27 and TRBJ2-1; 9 bases agree with TRBD2. CDR3 size: 15 residues. Germline-derived CDR1 and CDR2 are MNHEY and SMNVEV (reference sequence). V lost 2 bases, J lost 6 bases, and 5 bases stayed unmatched. CDR3 DNA sequence: TGTGCCAGCAGTTTAGGCGGGGGGGGTTTCAATGAGCAGTTCTTC. It encodes CASSLGGGGFNEQFF.

The chain combines TRBV5-1 with TRBJ2-7; a weak D match, TRBD1 (6 bases). This CDR3 has 16 amino acids. Germline V lookup: CDR1 SGHRS, CDR2 YFSETQ. With 0 bases removed from V and 4 bases from J, the gap between germline ends came to 17 bases. The CDR3: CASSLDWTETRYEQYF. DNA for the CDR3: TGCGCCAGCAGCTTGGACTGGACAGAAACTCGGTACGAGCAGTACTTC.

This clonotype turned up a few times. The chain is built from TRBV5-1 and TRBJ2-3; D remains unclear. V dropped 0 bases and J dropped 2 bases, with 10 bases sitting between them. This CDR3 contains 15 residues. Germline CDR1 SGHRS, CDR2 YFSETQ. CDR3 sequence reads: CASSLDGPLTDTQYF. In DNA, the CDR3 is TGCGCCAGCAGCTTGGACGGGCCGCTCACAGATACGCAGTATTTT.

The rearrangement links TRBV5-1 to TRBJ2-4; 9 nucleotides match TRBD1. The tail of the sequence fits TRBJ2-7 better, so the J call may be wrong. The CDR3 is 14 amino acids. The germline CDR1 and CDR2 sequences are SGHRS and YFSETQ. The CDR3 region is CASSADRGGYEQYF. In nucleotides, the CDR3 is TGCGCCAGCAGCGCGGACAGGGGAGGCTACGAGCAGTACTTC.

With regard to this clonotype: This may come from a read error, since a much larger clone is one base off. DNA of the CDR3: TGCAGCGTTGAGTCCCGGACACACTACAATGAGCAGTTCTTC. It yields the protein CSVESRTHYNEQFF. The V call is TRBV29-1, the J call TRBJ2-1; D is possibly TRBD1 (5 bases). Germline assignment: CDR1 SQVTM and CDR2 ANQGSEA. Deletions cut 3 bases from V and 3 bases from J, with 12 bases between. The CDR3 has 14 amino acids.